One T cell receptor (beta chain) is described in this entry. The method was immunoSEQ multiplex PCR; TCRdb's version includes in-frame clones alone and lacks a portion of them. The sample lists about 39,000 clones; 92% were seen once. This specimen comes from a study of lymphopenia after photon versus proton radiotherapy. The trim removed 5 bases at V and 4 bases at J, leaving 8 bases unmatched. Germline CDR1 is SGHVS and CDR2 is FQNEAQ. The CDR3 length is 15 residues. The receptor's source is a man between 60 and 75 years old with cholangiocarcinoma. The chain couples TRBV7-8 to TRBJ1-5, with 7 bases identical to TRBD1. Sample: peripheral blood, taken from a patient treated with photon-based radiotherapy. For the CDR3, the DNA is TGTGCCAGCAGCCAAGGGGGCAGGGATAATCAGCCCCAGCATTTT. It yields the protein CASSQGGRDNQPQHF.